The T cell receptor beta chain described here comes from a study of cytomegalovirus exposure and HLA in healthy donors. Regarding this clone: The antigen remains unidentified.

General study findings and limits: Several V segments, TRBV6-2 and TRBV6-3 among them, could not be told apart and were dropped.

This PCR relied on a set of 60 Vbeta primers and 13 Jbeta primers. Sequencing used immunoSEQ multiplex PCR; TCRdb keeps in-frame clones, though not all of them. Among about 150,000 clones listed, roughly 75% were seen once. Trimming stripped 4 bases from V and 8 bases from J, with 8 bases between. The CDR3 has 11 amino acids. Germline V CDR1 and CDR2: SGHVS, FNYEAQ. The sequence derives from a man younger than 35 in good health and CMV-seronegative. Sequencing was done on a sample of PBMCs. This chain links TRBV7-6 with TRBJ1-2; D remains unclear. CDR3 DNA sequence: TGTGCCAGCAGCTATTCAGGCGGCTACACCTTC. It specifies CASSYSGGYTF.